Listed below are T cell receptor beta chains from one sample, sequenced in a study of blood T cell repertoires in COVID-19. Libraries were prepared by immunoSEQ multiplex PCR; TCRdb keeps only in-frame clonotypes and omits some of them. The sample carries about 80,000 clones, roughly 80% recorded once. Input material: peripheral blood. These receptors all come from a woman in her 70s with acute or convalescent COVID-19. Each CDR3 is given with its conserved first and last residue. The D gene is left open where the match is weak. Clone sizes are given selectively: once, few, many, or a class where the clone is expanded.

TRBV15	TRBJ1-2	-	-	15	CATSARSTTIGGYTF	TGTGCCACCAGCGCCCGGTCGACTACCATAGGTGGCTACACCTTC
TRBV19	TRBJ2-1	-	-	15	CASSLQPGHNNEQFF	TGTGCCAGTAGTCTCCAACCGGGACATAACAATGAGCAGTTCTTC
TRBV2	TRBJ1-2	-	-	11	CASKLDYGYTF	TGTGCCAGCAAACTGGACTATGGCTACACCTTC
TRBV5-4	TRBJ2-1	TRBD2	-	16	CASTRDGGGYYNEQFF	TGTGCCAGCACCCGCGATGGGGGAGGGTACTACAATGAGCAGTTCTTC
TRBV7-3	TRBJ2-7	TRBD1	-	17	CASSLAPIDRGRYEQYF	TGTGCCAGCAGCTTAGCCCCCATCGACAGGGGACGATACGAGCAGTACTTC
TRBV6-2/TRBV6-3	TRBJ2-7	TRBD2	-	15	CASSYSRTRRTEQYF	TGTGCCAGCAGTTACTCCCGGACTAGAAGGACCGAGCAGTACTTC
TRBV19	TRBJ1-5	-	many	15	CASSILDSSNQPQHF	TGTGCCAGTAGTATATTGGACAGTAGCAATCAGCCCCAGCATTTT
TRBV28	TRBJ1-1	TRBD1	-	13	CASSWTGRTEAFF	TGTGCCAGCAGCTGGACAGGGCGAACTGAAGCTTTCTTT
TRBV29-1	TRBJ1-5	TRBD1	-	12	CSVADREAPQHF	TGCAGCGTCGCCGACAGGGAGGCACCCCAGCATTTT
TRBV2	TRBJ1-1	TRBD1	-	16	CASTRDRGGGSTEAFF	TGTGCCAGCACGAGGGACAGGGGTGGCGGAAGCACTGAAGCTTTCTTT
TRBV5-1	TRBJ1-4	TRBD1	few	16	CASRMGQGGTNEKLFF	TGCGCCAGCAGAATGGGACAGGGGGGAACTAATGAAAAACTGTTTTTT
TRBV5-1	TRBJ2-5	-	-	15	CASSPGRASQETQYF	TGCGCCAGCAGCCCTGGGCGGGCTTCCCAAGAGACCCAGTACTTC
TRBV9	TRBJ2-2	TRBD2	-	16	CASSPPQRGVAGELFF	TGTGCCAGCAGCCCACCCCAGCGGGGTGTGGCCGGGGAGCTGTTTTTT
TRBV27	TRBJ2-2	-	-	14	CASSTGQIIGELFF	TGTGCCAGCAGTACCGGACAGATAATCGGGGAGCTGTTTTTT
TRBV9	TRBJ2-7	TRBD2	-	15	CASSVGVAGIYEQYF	TGTGCCAGCAGCGTAGGAGTAGCGGGAATCTACGAGCAGTACTTC
TRBV7-2	TRBJ1-1	-	-	13	CASSLDRAPRAFF	TGTGCCAGCAGCTTAGACAGGGCGCCTAGAGCTTTCTTT
TRBV7-3	TRBJ2-1	-	-	13	CASSLEDSGEQFF	TGTGCCAGCAGCCTAGAGGACAGTGGGGAGCAGTTCTTC
TRBV29-1	TRBJ2-1	TRBD1	few	14	CSVEGRGPYNEQFF	TGCAGCGTTGAAGGCAGGGGGCCCTACAATGAGCAGTTCTTC
TRBV13	TRBJ1-1	-	-	14	CASSWIWRDRVAFF	TGTGCCAGCAGCTGGATTTGGAGAGATAGAGTGGCTTTCTTT
TRBV4-2	TRBJ1-5	-	once	14	CASSQGYSNQPQHF	TGTGCCAGCAGCCAAGGTTATAGCAATCAGCCCCAGCATTTT
TRBV7-9	TRBJ2-3	TRBD1	few	15	CASSSGQGLTDTQYF	TGTGCCAGCAGCTCCGGACAGGGACTCACAGATACGCAGTATTTT
TRBV6-5	TRBJ1-5	-	-	15	CASSSYGGSNQPQHF	TGTGCCAGCAGCTCCTACGGGGGGAGCAATCAGCCCCAGCATTTT
TRBV5-1	TRBJ1-1	TRBD1	-	15	CASSTAGGINTEAFF	TGCGCCAGCAGTACGGCAGGGGGCATAAACACTGAAGCTTTCTTT
TRBV12-3/TRBV12-4	TRBJ1-5	-	once	13	CASSLGQHQPQHF	TGTGCCAGCAGTTTGGGGCAGCATCAGCCCCAGCATTTT
TRBV20-1	TRBJ2-5	-	-	12	CSASRGRETQYF	TGCAGTGCTAGTCGAGGGAGGGAGACCCAGTACTTC
TRBV19	TRBJ2-1	TRBD2	-	16	CASSPLTSGLYNEQFF	TGTGCCAGTAGTCCCCTAACTAGCGGGCTATACAATGAGCAGTTCTTC
TRBV7-9	TRBJ2-3	TRBD1	-	14	CASSLGQRTDTQYF	TGTGCCAGCAGCTTGGGACAGCGCACAGATACGCAGTATTTT
TRBV19	TRBJ1-2	-	-	13	CASRTTAGYGYTF	TGTGCCAGTAGGACGACGGCCGGGTATGGCTACACCTTC
TRBV6-5	TRBJ2-5	TRBD1	-	15	CASSLGQGIGETQYF	TGTGCCAGCAGTTTGGGACAGGGAATCGGGGAGACCCAGTACTTC